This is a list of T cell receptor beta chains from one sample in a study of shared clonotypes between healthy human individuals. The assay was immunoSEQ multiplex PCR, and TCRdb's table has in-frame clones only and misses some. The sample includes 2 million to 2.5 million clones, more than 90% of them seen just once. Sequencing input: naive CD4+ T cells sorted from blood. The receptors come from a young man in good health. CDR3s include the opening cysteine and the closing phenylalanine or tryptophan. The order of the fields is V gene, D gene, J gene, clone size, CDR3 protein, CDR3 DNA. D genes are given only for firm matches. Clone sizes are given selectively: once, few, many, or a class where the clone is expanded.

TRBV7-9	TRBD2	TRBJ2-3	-	CASSSSGTSGTDTQYF	TGTGCCAGCAGCTCTTCCGGGACTAGCGGCACAGATACGCAGTATTTT
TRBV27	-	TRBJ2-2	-	CASAHLWTASTGELFF	TGTGCCAGCGCGCACCTATGGACAGCCTCCACCGGGGAGCTGTTTTTT
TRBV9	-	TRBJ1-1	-	CASSVASSRENTEAFF	TGTGCCAGCAGCGTAGCGAGCAGCAGGGAAAACACTGAAGCTTTCTTT
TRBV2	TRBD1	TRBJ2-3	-	CASSEGTGTDTQYF	TGTGCCAGCAGTGAAGGGACAGGGACAGATACGCAGTATTTT
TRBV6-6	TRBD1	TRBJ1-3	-	CASSSPGQGAGNTIYF	TGTGCCAGCAGTTCTCCCGGGCAGGGGGCTGGAAACACCATATATTTT
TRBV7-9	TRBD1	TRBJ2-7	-	CASSLLWDRSSYEQYF	TGTGCCAGCAGCTTACTCTGGGACAGGAGCTCCTACGAGCAGTACTTC
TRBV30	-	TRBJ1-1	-	CAWSLGGNTEAFF	TGTGCCTGGAGTCTGGGGGGGAACACTGAAGCTTTCTTT
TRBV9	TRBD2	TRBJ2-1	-	CASSVELAGGNEQFF	TGTGCCAGCAGCGTAGAACTAGCGGGAGGGAATGAGCAGTTCTTC
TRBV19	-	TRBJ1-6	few	CAGSMNYNSPLHF	TGTGCCGGAAGCATGAACTATAATTCACCCCTCCACTTT
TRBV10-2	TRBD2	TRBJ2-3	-	CASRGGLAPDTQYF	TGCGCCAGCAGGGGGGGACTAGCCCCAGATACGCAGTATTTT
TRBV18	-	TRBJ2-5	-	CASSPQGGIHQETQYF	TGTGCCAGCTCACCTCAGGGGGGAATTCACCAAGAGACCCAGTACTTC
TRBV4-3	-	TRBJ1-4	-	CASSQDLSSPWKLFF	TGCGCCAGCAGCCAAGACCTTTCTTCCCCTTGGAAACTGTTTTTT
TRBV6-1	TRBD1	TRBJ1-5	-	CASSEDRGSQPQHF	TGTGCCAGCAGTGAGGACAGGGGGAGCCAGCCCCAGCATTTT
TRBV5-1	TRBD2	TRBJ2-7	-	CASSGIAGHYEQYF	TGCGCCAGCAGCGGCATAGCGGGGCACTACGAGCAGTACTTC
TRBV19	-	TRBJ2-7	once	CASSIRPGNYEQYF	TGTGCCAGTAGTATCCGACCAGGGAACTACGAGCAGTACTTC
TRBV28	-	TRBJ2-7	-	CASSRQSEQYF	TGTGCCAGCAGCCGACAAAGCGAGCAGTACTTC
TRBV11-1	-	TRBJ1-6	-	CASSLGGGSNSPLHF	TGTGCCAGCAGCTTAGGAGGGGGTAGTAATTCACCCCTCCACTTT
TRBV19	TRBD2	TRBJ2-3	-	CASSPGREDTQYF	TGTGCCAGTAGTCCAGGGAGGGAGGATACGCAGTATTTT
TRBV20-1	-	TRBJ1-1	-	CSAPLNTEAFF	TGCAGTGCTCCCCTGAACACTGAAGCTTTCTTT
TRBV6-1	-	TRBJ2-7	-	CASSRAYEQYF	TGTGCCAGCAGTCGAGCCTACGAGCAGTACTTC
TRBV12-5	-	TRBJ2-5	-	CASGLELPGTQYF	TGTGCTAGTGGTTTAGAGCTCCCGGGGACCCAGTACTTC
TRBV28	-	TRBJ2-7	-	CASRTGGLTYEQYF	TGTGCCAGCAGGACAGGAGGACTAACCTACGAGCAGTACTTC
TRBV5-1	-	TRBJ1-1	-	CASSFQGTEAFF	TGCGCCAGCAGCTTTCAGGGGACTGAAGCTTTCTTT